This paragraph covers one T cell receptor beta chain sequence. The data stem from a study of blood T cell repertoires in COVID-19. TCRdb's table, derived via immunoSEQ multiplex PCR, lists solely in-frame clones and lacks some. This sample has 110,000 or so clones, with about four fifths found just once. Germline V gene data show CDR1 as SGDLS and CDR2 as YYNGEE. V trimming: 3 bases; J trimming: 7 bases; junction bases outside the gene matches: 11. The CDR3 spans 16 residues. The TCR was taken from a woman between 35 and 50 years old with acute or convalescent COVID-19. The chain is built from TRBV9 and TRBJ1-3; 9 nucleotides line up with TRBD1. What was sequenced was peripheral blood. The CDR3 nucleotides are TGTGCCAGCAGCGCCGACCCGGGACAGGGATCCAACACCATATATTTT. Translating it yields CASSADPGQGSNTIYF.